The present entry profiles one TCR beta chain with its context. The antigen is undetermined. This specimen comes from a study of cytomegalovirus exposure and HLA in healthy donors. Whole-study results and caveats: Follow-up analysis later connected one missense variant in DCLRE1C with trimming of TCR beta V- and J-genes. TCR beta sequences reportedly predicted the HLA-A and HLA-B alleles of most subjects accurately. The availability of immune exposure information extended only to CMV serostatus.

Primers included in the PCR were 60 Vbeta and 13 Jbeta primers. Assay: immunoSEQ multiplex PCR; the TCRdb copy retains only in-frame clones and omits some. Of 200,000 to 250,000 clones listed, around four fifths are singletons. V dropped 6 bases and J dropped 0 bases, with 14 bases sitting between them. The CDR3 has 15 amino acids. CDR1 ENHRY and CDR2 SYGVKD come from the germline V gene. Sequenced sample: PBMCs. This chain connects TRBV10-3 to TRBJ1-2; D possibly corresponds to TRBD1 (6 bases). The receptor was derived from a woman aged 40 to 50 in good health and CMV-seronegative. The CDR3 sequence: CAIRTPQGTNYGYTF. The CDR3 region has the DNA TGTGCCATCAGGACCCCACAGGGAACTAACTATGGCTACACCTTC.